Sequencing of this T cell receptor (beta chain) was carried out in a study of cytomegalovirus exposure and HLA in healthy donors. The PCR was carried out with 60 Vbeta primers and 13 Jbeta primers. TCRdb's table, derived via immunoSEQ multiplex PCR, lists solely in-frame clones and lacks some. In the table there are approximately 97,000 clones, approximately 80% of which are singletons. The CDR3 runs 13 residues. Germline loops: CDR1 LNHDA, CDR2 SQIVND (reference sequence). V was pared by 9 bases and J by 5 bases, with 14 bases between. The chain is built from TRBV19 and TRBJ1-5, with D unclear. The source is a male donor in good health and CMV-seropositive. Sequences were obtained from PBMCs. CDR3 DNA: TGTGCCAGCCTCCCTGGCCGCCATCAGCCCCAGCATTTT. Amino acid sequence: CASLPGRHQPQHF. Variable domain in full (rest from reference TRBV19 and TRBJ1-5): DGGITQSPKYLFRKEGQNVTLSCEQNLNHDAMYWYRQDPGQGLRLIYYSQIVNDFQKGDIAEGYSVSREKKESFPLTVTSAQKNPTAFYLCASLPGRHQPQHFGDGTRLSIL.